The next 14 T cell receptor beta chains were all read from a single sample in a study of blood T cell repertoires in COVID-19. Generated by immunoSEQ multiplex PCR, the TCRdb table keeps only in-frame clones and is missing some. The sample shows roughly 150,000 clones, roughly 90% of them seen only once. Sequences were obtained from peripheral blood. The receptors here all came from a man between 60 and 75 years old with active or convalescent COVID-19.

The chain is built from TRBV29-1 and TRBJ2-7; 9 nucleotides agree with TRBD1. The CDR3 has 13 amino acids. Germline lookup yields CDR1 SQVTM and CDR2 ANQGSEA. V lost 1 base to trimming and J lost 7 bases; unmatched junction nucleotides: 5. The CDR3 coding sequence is TGCAGCGTTGAAGTACAGGGGGCCGCGGAGCAGTACTTC. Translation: CSVEVQGAAEQYF.

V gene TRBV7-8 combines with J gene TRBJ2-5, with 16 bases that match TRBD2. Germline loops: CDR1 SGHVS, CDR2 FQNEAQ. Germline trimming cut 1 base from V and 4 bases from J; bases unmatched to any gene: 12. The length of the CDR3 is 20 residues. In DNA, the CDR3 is TGTGCCAGCAGCTTAGTTGGGACTAGCGGGGGGGCCCCCTCACGAGAGACCCAGTACTTC. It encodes CASSLVGTSGGAPSRETQYF.

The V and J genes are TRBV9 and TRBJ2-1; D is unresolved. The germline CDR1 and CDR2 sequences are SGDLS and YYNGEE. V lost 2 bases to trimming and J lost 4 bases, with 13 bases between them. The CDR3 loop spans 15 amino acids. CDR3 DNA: TGTGCCAGCAGCGTCGACCCAGACGGGTACAATGAGCAGTTCTTC. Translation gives CASSVDPDGYNEQFF.

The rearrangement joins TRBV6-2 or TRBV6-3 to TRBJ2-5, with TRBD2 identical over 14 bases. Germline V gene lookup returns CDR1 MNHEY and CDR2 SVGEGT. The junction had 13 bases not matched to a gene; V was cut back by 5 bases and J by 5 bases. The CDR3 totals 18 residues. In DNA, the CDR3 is TGTGCCAGCAGTGCTAACCCGGGACTAGCGGGGGCGGTGGAGACCCAGTACTTC. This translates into CASSANPGLAGAVETQYF.

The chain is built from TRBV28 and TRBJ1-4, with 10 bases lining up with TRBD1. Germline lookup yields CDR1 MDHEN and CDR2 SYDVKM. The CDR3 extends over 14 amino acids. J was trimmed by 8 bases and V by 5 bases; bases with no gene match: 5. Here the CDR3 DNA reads TGTGCCAGCAGTCGGACAGGGGGGAGGGAAAAACTGTTTTTT. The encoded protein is CASSRTGGREKLFF.

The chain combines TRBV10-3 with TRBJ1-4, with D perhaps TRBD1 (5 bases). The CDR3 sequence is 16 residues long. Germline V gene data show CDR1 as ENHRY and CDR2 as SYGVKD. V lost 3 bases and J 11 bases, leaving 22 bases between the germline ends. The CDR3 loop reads CAISDSRGQSLEKLFF. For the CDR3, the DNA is TGTGCCATCAGTGACTCTCGAGGACAAAGCCTGGAGAAACTGTTTTTT.

The CDR3: CASSLGLAETQYF. The CDR3 coding sequence is TGTGCCAGCAGCTTAGGACTAGCGGAGACCCAGTACTTC. The gene calls are TRBV7-2 and TRBJ2-5; TRBD2 matches 8 bases. Germline CDR1 is SGHTA and CDR2 is FQGNSA. V lost 1 base, J lost 5 bases, and 0 bases stayed unmatched. This CDR3 has 13 amino acids.

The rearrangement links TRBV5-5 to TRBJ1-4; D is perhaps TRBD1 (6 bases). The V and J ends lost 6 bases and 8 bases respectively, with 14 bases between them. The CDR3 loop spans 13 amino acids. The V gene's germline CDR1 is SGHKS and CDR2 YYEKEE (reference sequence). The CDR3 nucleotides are TGTGCCAGCATGGGGCAGGGGAAGGAAAAACTGTTTTTT. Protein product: CASMGQGKEKLFF.

The CDR3, as DNA: TGTGCCAGCGGGAGTTCTGGAAACACCATATATTTT. Its translation is CASGSSGNTIYF. The chain joins TRBV19 to TRBJ1-3; unclear D gene. The CDR3 covers 12 residues. In germline, CDR1 is LNHDA, CDR2 SQIVND (reference sequence). V lost 9 bases to trimming and J lost 1 base, with 7 bases between them. Drawing the rest from reference TRBV19 and TRBJ1-3, the complete variable domain is DGGITQSPKYLFRKEGQNVTLSCEQNLNHDAMYWYRQDPGQGLRLIYYSQIVNDFQKGDIAEGYSVSREKKESFPLTVTSAQKNPTAFYLCASGSSGNTIYFGEGSWLTVV.

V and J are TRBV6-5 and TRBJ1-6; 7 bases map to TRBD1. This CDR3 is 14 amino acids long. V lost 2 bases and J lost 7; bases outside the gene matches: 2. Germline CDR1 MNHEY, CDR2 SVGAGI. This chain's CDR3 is CASSYGTENSPLHF. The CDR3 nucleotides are TGTGCCAGCAGTTACGGGACAGAGAATTCACCCCTCCACTTT.

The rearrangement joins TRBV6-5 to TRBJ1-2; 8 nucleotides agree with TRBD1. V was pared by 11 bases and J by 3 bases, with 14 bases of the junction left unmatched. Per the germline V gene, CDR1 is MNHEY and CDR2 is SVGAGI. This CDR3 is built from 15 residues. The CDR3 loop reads CASRPGTGSHYGYTF. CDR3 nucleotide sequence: TGTGCCTCCCGACCCGGGACAGGTTCCCACTATGGCTACACCTTC.

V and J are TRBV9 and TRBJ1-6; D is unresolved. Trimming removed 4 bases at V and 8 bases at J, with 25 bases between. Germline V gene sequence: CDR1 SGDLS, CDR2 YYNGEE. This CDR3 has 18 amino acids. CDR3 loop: CASSSRDNPITAYSPLHF. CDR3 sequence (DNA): TGTGCCAGCAGCTCCCGGGATAACCCTATTACGGCCTATTCACCCCTCCACTTT. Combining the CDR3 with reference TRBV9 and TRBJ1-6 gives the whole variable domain DSGVTQTPKHLITATGQRVTLRCSPRSGDLSVYWYQQSLDQGLQFLIQYYNGEERAKGNILERFSAQQFPDLHSELNLSSLELGDSALYFCASSSRDNPITAYSPLHFGNGTRLTVT.

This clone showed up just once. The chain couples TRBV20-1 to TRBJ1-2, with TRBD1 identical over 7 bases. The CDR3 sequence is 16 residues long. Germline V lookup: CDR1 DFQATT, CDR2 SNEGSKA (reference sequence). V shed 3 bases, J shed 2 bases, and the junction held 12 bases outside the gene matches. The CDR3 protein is CSASPDRAGGNYGYTF. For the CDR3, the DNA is TGCAGTGCTAGTCCCGACAGGGCCGGGGGAAACTATGGCTACACCTTC.

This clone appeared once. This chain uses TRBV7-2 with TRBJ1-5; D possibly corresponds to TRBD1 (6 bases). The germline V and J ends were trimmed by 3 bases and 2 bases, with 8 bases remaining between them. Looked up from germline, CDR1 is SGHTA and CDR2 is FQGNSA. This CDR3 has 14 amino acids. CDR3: CASSFRGRNQPQHF. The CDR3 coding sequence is TGTGCCAGCAGCTTCAGGGGACGCAATCAGCCCCAGCATTTT.